What follows describes a single T cell receptor (beta chain). Its antigen is unidentified. Germline V gives CDR1 SQVTM, CDR2 ANQGSEA. CDR3 length equals 12 residues. This specimen comes from a study of OX40 agonist ivuxolimab in advanced cancers. As for the study in general: Ivuxolimab, an agonistic anti-OX40 (CD134) antibody, was given to patients.

Assay: immunoSEQ multiplex PCR; the TCRdb copy retains only in-frame clones and omits some. The table has 50,000 to 65,000 clones, about nine tenths seen once. Overall study findings and caveats: In a subset of nonresponders, normalized T-cell clonal expansion was also low.

V is TRBV29-1 and J is TRBJ2-5, with 7 bases lining up with TRBD1. The DNA end favors TRBJ2-7, so the J call may be wrong. The source of this sequence is an adult with an advanced solid tumor such as melanoma, head and neck, liver or kidney cancer. Specimen: CD4+ or CD8+ T cells sorted from blood, collected in a trial of the OX40 agonist ivuxolimab. CDR3 protein: CSVETGSYEQYF. For the CDR3, the DNA is TGCAGCGTTGAGACAGGGTCCTACGAGCAGTACTTC.